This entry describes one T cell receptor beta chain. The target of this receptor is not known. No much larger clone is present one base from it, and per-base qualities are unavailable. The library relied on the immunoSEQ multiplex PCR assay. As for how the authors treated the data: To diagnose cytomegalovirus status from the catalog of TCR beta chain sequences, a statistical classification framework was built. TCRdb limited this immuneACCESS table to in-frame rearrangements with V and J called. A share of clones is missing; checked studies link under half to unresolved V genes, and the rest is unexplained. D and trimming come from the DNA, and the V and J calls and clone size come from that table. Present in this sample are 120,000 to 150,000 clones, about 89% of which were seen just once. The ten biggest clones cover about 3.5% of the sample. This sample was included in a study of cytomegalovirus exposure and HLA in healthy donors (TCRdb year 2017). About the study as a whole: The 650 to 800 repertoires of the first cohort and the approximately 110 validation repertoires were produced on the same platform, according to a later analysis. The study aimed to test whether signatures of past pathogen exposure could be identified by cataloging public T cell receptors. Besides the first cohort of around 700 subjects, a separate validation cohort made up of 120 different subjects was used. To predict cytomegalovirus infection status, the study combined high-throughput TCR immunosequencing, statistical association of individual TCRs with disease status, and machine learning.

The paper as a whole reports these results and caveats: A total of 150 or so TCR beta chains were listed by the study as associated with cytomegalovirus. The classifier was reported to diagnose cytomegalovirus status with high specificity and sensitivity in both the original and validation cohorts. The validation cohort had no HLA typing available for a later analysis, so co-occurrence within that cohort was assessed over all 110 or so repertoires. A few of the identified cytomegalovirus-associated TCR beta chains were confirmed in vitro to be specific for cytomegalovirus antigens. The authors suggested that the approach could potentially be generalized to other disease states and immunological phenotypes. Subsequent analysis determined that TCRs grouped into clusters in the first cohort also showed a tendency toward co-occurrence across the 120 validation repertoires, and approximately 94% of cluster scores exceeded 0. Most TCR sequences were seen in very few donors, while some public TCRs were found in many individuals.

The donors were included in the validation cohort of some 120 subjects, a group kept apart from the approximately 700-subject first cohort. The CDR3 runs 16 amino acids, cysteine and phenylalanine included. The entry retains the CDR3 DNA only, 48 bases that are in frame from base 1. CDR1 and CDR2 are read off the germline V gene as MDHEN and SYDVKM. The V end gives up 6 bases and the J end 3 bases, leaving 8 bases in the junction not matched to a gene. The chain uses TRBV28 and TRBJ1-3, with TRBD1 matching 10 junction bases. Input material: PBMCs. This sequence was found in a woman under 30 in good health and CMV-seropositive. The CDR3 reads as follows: CASRTTGGFFGNTIYF. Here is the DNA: TGTGCCAGCAGGACGACAGGGGGCTTTTTTGGAAACACCATATATTTT.